These 28 T cell receptor beta chains share one sample of origin, sequenced in a study of Ad26.COV2.S vaccination and SARS-CoV-2 variants. Sample treatment: some 20 received Ad26.COV2.S at low or high dose, single or two shots; a few received placebo; per-sample allocation not given. Samples came from day 63 after the first vaccine or placebo injection. TCRdb's copy holds only in-frame clones and misses some; the assay was immunoSEQ multiplex PCR. The profile shows 300,000 to 400,000 clones, about 87% of them singletons. This material consisted of peripheral blood, taken in a trial of Ad26.COV2.S vaccine versus placebo. The receptors derive from a person between 18 and 60 years old who received the Ad26.COV2.S COVID-19 vaccine or a placebo.

This clone was detected a few times. The V call is TRBV7-2, the J call TRBJ1-2; 11 nucleotides agree with TRBD1. The CDR3 contains 15 residues. Trimming removed 5 bases from V and 6 bases from J; junction bases left unmatched: 8. From germline, CDR1 is SGHTA and CDR2 FQGNSA. The CDR3 DNA sequence: TGTGCCAGCAGCCTTTACCGGACAGGGGGCGATGGCTACACCTTC. Translated, it gives CASSLYRTGGDGYTF.

The rearrangement joins TRBV11-3 to TRBJ2-1, with 9 bases aligning to TRBD2. Trimming removed 4 bases from V and 7 bases from J; junction bases left unmatched: 14. This CDR3 contains 17 residues. Germline V gene lookup returns CDR1 SGHNT and CDR2 YENEEA. CDR3 in DNA: TGTGCCAGCAGCTCCGTGGTGGCGGGAGGGCCTAGTAATGAGCAGTTCTTC. Amino acid sequence: CASSSVVAGGPSNEQFF.

J is TRBJ2-5 and V is TRBV7-9, with 7 bases that match TRBD2. The CDR3 extends over 15 amino acids. With 5 bases clipped from V and 5 bases from J, the junction kept 11 bases outside the gene matches. CDR1 is SEHNR and CDR2 is FQNEAQ in the germline V gene (reference sequence). The CDR3 spells CASSPQSGGWETQYF. CDR3 sequence (DNA): TGTGCCAGCAGCCCCCAATCCGGGGGGTGGGAGACCCAGTACTTC.

This chain uses TRBV7-2 with TRBJ1-5; 10 bases fit TRBD1. There are 15 residues in the CDR3. The germline gives CDR1 SGHTA, CDR2 FQGNSA. V lost 6 bases to trimming and J lost 5 bases; unmatched junction nucleotides: 7. The CDR3 DNA is TGTGCCAGCAGTCTTATGGGACAGGGGTATCAGCCCCAGCATTTT. It encodes CASSLMGQGYQPQHF.

The gene calls are TRBV18 and TRBJ1-1; possible D gene TRBD1, 5 bases. Germline CDR1 is KGHSH and CDR2 is LQKENI. CDR3 size: 15 residues. V was shortened by 3 bases and J by 6 bases, with 17 bases between the two germline ends. The DNA of the CDR3 is TGTGCCAGCTCACCCGGAGACGGGGGTTCCTCTGAAGCTTTCTTT. Protein sequence: CASSPGDGGSSEAFF.

The rearrangement uses TRBV20-1 and TRBJ2-3; D ambiguous. This CDR3 is 10 amino acids long. The germline V gene has CDR1 DFQATT and CDR2 SNEGSKA (reference sequence). V was cut by 7 bases and J by 6 bases, with 8 bases left in between. DNA for the CDR3: TGCAGTGTGAGCCGGGATACGCAGTATTTT. Its translation: CSVSRDTQYF.

V and J are TRBV12-3 or TRBV12-4 and TRBJ2-7, with 7 bases matching TRBD1. J was trimmed by 3 bases and V by 9 bases; bases with no gene match: 8. The CDR3 has 13 residues. CDR3 sequence (DNA): TGTGCCAGTACCCGGGACAGCGACTACGAGCAGTACTTC. Residues: CASTRDSDYEQYF.

The V call is TRBV7-9, the J call TRBJ1-1; D unresolved. V dropped 5 bases and J dropped 4 bases, with 5 bases sitting between them. This CDR3 contains 11 residues. Germline assignment: CDR1 SEHNR and CDR2 FQNEAQ (reference sequence). The DNA of the CDR3 is TGTGCCAGCAGCGCATCCACTGAAGCTTTCTTT. Its protein is CASSASTEAFF.

V and J are TRBV19 and TRBJ2-3, with 7 bases lining up with TRBD2. With V trimmed by 7 bases and J by 9 bases, 10 bases remained unmatched. The CDR3 extends over 13 amino acids. Germline V gives CDR1 LNHDA, CDR2 SQIVND (reference sequence). CDR3 nucleotide sequence: TGTGCCAGTACCGGGACTACCCTAAGCACGCAGTATTTT. It translates to CASTGTTLSTQYF.

J is TRBJ2-1 and V is TRBV7-2; maybe TRBD1 (5 bases). V lost 7 bases to trimming and J lost 5 bases, with 12 bases between them. The CDR3 loop spans 13 amino acids. Germline V CDR1 and CDR2: SGHTA, FQGNSA. CDR3 in amino acids: CASTVDRNNEQFF. Written as DNA, the CDR3 is TGTGCCAGCACCGTAGACAGAAACAATGAGCAGTTCTTC. Supplemented by reference TRBV7-2 and TRBJ2-1, the full variable domain reads GAGVSQSPSNKVTEKGKDVELRCDPISGHTALYWYRQSLGQGLEFLIYFQGNSAPDKSGLPSDRFSAERTGGSVSTLTIQRTQQEDSAVYLCASTVDRNNEQFFGPGTRLTVL.

This clone was detected a few times. At one boundary the junction diverges from the germline segment, which might be a read error. The gene calls are TRBV6-5 and TRBJ1-1; D might be TRBD1 (5 bases). CDR1 is MNHEY and CDR2 is SVGAGI in the germline V gene. The CDR3 length is 14 residues. The CDR3 coding sequence is TGTGCCAGCAGTTACTCCCAGGTGGGGGTTGAACCTTTCTTT. Protein sequence: CASSYSQVGVEPFF.

The chain uses TRBV11-2 and TRBJ1-3; possible D gene TRBD1, 5 bases. This CDR3 spans 16 amino acids. Germline V gives CDR1 SGHAT, CDR2 FQNNGV. V shed 1 base and J shed 2 bases, with 12 bases lying between them. CDR3 bases: TGTGCCAGCAGCTTAGGAGTGGGGGGAGCTGGAAACACCATATATTTT. Encoded protein: CASSLGVGGAGNTIYF.

Comment on this clone: Germline is not matched at one junction end, which may reflect a read error. The chain recombines TRBV6-1 with TRBJ2-3; possibly TRBD1 for D (5 bases). Germline V gene sequence: CDR1 MNHNS, CDR2 SASEGT. The CDR3 runs to 14 residues. The CDR3 loop reads CANSEGARGDTQYF. As DNA, the CDR3 is TGTGCCAACAGTGAAGGGGCTCGAGGAGATACGCAGTATTTT.

This chain connects TRBV4-2 to TRBJ2-2, with TRBD2 matching 8 bases. The CDR3 extends over 15 amino acids. The V gene's germline CDR1 is LGHNA and CDR2 YNFKEQ. Trimming cost V 0 bases and J 15 bases; bases outside gene matches: 12. CDR3 protein: CASSQEGPGLGFVFF. As DNA, the CDR3 is TGTGCCAGCAGCCAAGAGGGGCCGGGACTAGGGTTCGTGTTTTTT.

V gene TRBV7-9 combines with J gene TRBJ2-1; D not resolved. Trimming shortened V by 6 bases and J by 5 bases, and 8 bases separated the two germline ends. Germline V CDR1 and CDR2: SEHNR, FQNEAQ (reference sequence). The CDR3 runs to 12 residues. DNA of the CDR3: TGTGCCAGCAGGATGGGAAACAATGAGCAGTTCTTC. Its protein is CASRMGNNEQFF.

V is TRBV7-3 and J is TRBJ1-2, with a weak D call TRBD1 (5 bases). With 1 base removed from V and 0 bases from J, the gap between germline ends came to 12 bases. Germline CDR1 SGHTA, CDR2 FQGTGA. This CDR3 is 16 amino acids long. The CDR3 coding sequence is TGTGCCAGCAGCTTAATGGGGGTCGGGGCTAACTATGGCTACACCTTC. Translating it yields CASSLMGVGANYGYTF.

V is TRBV7-3 and J is TRBJ2-1; 14 nucleotides align to TRBD2. This CDR3 has 15 amino acids. The germline V gene has CDR1 SGHTA and CDR2 FQGTGA. V gave up 5 bases and J gave up 7 bases; unmatched junction bases: 4. The CDR3 spells CASSRTSGRSNEQFF. The CDR3 nucleotides are TGTGCCAGCAGCCGGACTAGCGGGAGGTCGAATGAGCAGTTCTTC.

The rearrangement uses TRBV5-5 and TRBJ2-1; 10 positions match TRBD2. Germline loops: CDR1 SGHKS, CDR2 YYEKEE (reference sequence). Trimming took 3 bases from V and 6 from J; bases not matched to a gene: 9. The CDR3 runs to 16 residues. The CDR3, as DNA: TGTGCCAGCAGCTCAACCCCTAGCGGGAGATCCAATGAGCAGTTCTTC. This translates into CASSSTPSGRSNEQFF.

This clone was detected only once. The chain employs TRBV15 and TRBJ2-1; possibly TRBD1 or TRBD2 for D (5 bases each). CDR3 length: 14 residues. Germline values: CDR1 LNHNV, CDR2 YYDKDF (reference sequence). Trimming cost V 1 base and J 6 bases, with 10 bases left between them. The CDR3 here is CATSRGNGGNEQFF. CDR3 DNA sequence: TGTGCCACCAGCAGAGGGAATGGGGGCAATGAGCAGTTCTTC.

The genes are TRBV5-1 and TRBJ2-6, with no clear D. The CDR3 sequence is 14 residues long. Germline V CDR1 and CDR2: SGHRS, YFSETQ. Trimming cost V 9 bases and J 0 bases, with 10 bases left between them. The CDR3 region has the DNA TGCGCCATCTCGGACGGCTCTGGGGCCAACGTCCTGACTTTC. Amino acid sequence: CAISDGSGANVLTF.

This clone was counted only a few times. The chain couples TRBV19 to TRBJ2-1; D is possibly TRBD2 (6 bases). The CDR3 covers 14 residues. CDR1 is LNHDA and CDR2 is SQIVND in the germline V gene (reference sequence). Trimming left V 4 bases short and J 7 bases short, with 14 bases between. The CDR3 coding sequence is TGTGCCAGTAGTAGGGGACTCCTAGGGAATGAGCAGTTCTTC. This codes for CASSRGLLGNEQFF.

This clone was counted once. This chain links TRBV6-1 with TRBJ1-5; D is ambiguous. Germline values: CDR1 MNHNS, CDR2 SASEGT. This CDR3 has 16 amino acids. Deletions cut 3 bases from V and 0 bases from J, with 12 bases between. This CDR3 reads CASSEPGGYSNQPQHF. In DNA, the CDR3 is TGTGCCAGCAGTGAGCCAGGAGGCTATAGCAATCAGCCCCAGCATTTT.

This chain links TRBV6-4 with TRBJ1-1; D ambiguous. V shed 3 bases and J shed 0 bases, with 5 bases lying between them. Germline CDR1 reads MRHNA; CDR2 reads SNTAGT. The CDR3 has 13 amino acids. CDR3 sequence reads: CASSESMNTEAFF. For the CDR3, the DNA is TGTGCCAGCAGTGAGTCGATGAACACTGAAGCTTTCTTT.

The J gene is TRBJ1-2, the V gene TRBV5-1; a possible D gene is TRBD1 (5 bases). The CDR3 loop spans 14 amino acids. Germline V gene sequence: CDR1 SGHRS, CDR2 YFSETQ. Trimming left V 0 bases short and J 0 bases short, with 6 bases between. The CDR3 DNA follows: TGCGCCAGCAGCTTGGAGGGGACTAACTATGGCTACACCTTC. It translates to CASSLEGTNYGYTF.

This CDR3 reads CASSLSGTGFEKLFF. In nucleotides, the CDR3 is TGCGCCAGCAGCCTATCCGGGACAGGGTTTGAAAAACTGTTTTTT. The V call is TRBV4-3, the J call TRBJ1-4, with 9 bases aligning to TRBD1. CDR1 is LGHNA and CDR2 is YSLEER in the germline V gene. V trimming: 4 bases; J trimming: 7 bases; junction bases outside the gene matches: 7. The CDR3 covers 15 residues.

This chain connects TRBV27 to TRBJ2-7; 7 bases agree with TRBD2. CDR1 and CDR2 (germline): MNHEY, SMNVEV (reference sequence). The junction had 5 bases not matched to a gene; V was cut back by 3 bases and J by 0 bases. There are 15 residues in the CDR3. In nucleotides, the CDR3 is TGTGCCAGCAGTTTTACTAGCGCGAGCTCCTACGAGCAGTACTTC. Protein product: CASSFTSASSYEQYF.

The J gene is TRBJ1-2, the V gene TRBV3-1 (or the pseudogene TRBV3-2); D may be TRBD1 (5 bases). Germline V gene lookup returns CDR1 LGHDT and CDR2 YNNKEL (reference sequence). Trimming removed 3 bases from V and 6 bases from J, with 14 bases in between. The CDR3 contains 14 residues. CDR3 protein: CASSQVGGRDGYTF. The CDR3 DNA follows: TGTGCCAGCAGCCAGGTGGGGGGACGAGATGGCTACACCTTC.

CDR3 sequence (DNA): TGTGCCAGCAGCTTATCGCGAGGAAACATTCAGTACTTC. The encoded protein is CASSLSRGNIQYF. The V call is TRBV7-2, the J call TRBJ2-4; unclear D gene. V was trimmed by 2 bases and J by 6 bases, leaving 8 bases between them. The CDR3 covers 13 residues. Germline loops: CDR1 SGHTA, CDR2 FQGNSA.